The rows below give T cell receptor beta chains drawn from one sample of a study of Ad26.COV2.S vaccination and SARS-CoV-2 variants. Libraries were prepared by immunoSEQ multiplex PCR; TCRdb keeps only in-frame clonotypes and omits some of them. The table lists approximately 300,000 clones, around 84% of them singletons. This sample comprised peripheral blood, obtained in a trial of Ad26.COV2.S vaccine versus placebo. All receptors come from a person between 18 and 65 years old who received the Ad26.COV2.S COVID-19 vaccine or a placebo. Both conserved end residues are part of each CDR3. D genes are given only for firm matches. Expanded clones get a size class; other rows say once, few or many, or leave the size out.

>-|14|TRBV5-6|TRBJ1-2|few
CASSTAGSRYGYTF
TGTGCCAGCAGCACAGCAGGGAGTCGCTATGGCTACACCTTC
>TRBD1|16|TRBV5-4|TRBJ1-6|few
CASSSDRESYNSPLHF
TGTGCCAGCAGCTCTGACAGGGAATCCTATAATTCACCCCTCCACTTT
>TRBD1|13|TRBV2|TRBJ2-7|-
CASNGDRGYEQYF
TGTGCCAGCAATGGTGACAGGGGCTACGAGCAGTACTTC
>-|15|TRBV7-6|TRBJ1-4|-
CASSSRDLGIEKLFF
TGTGCCAGCAGCTCCAGGGACCTAGGGATTGAAAAACTGTTTTTT
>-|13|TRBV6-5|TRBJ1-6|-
CASRRMGASPLHF
TGTGCCAGCAGGAGAATGGGGGCTTCACCCCTCCACTTT
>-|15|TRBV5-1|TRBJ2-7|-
CASSRTGTPLYEQYF
TGCGCCAGCAGCAGAACAGGTACTCCTCTCTACGAGCAGTACTTC
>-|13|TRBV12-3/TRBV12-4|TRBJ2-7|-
CASREASRYEQYF
TGTGCCAGCAGAGAGGCTAGTAGGTACGAGCAGTACTTC
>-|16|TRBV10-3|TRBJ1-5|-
CAISESVGAGAQPQHF
TGTGCCATCAGTGAGTCGGTGGGGGCAGGAGCTCAGCCCCAGCATTTT
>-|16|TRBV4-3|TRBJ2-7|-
CASSQDSGITGYEQYF
TGCGCCAGCAGCCAAGACTCGGGGATCACCGGCTACGAGCAGTACTTC
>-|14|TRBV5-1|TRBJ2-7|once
CASSYREPSYEQYF
TGCGCCAGCAGCTACAGGGAACCCTCCTACGAGCAGTACTTC
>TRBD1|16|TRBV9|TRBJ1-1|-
CASSPRDRAANTEAFF
TGTGCCAGCAGCCCACGGGACAGGGCAGCGAACACTGAAGCTTTCTTT
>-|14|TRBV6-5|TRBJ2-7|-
CASKEAGSSYEQYF
TGTGCCAGCAAGGAGGCAGGGTCCTCATACGAGCAGTACTTC
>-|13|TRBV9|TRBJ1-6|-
CASSVGGDSPLHF
TGTGCCAGCAGCGTAGGAGGAGATTCACCCCTCCACTTT
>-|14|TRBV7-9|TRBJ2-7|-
CASSSGHGPYEQYF
TGTGCCAGCAGCTCAGGACACGGACCCTACGAGCAGTACTTC
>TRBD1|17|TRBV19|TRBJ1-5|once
CASSMGTGGGSNQPQHF
TGTGCCAGTAGTATGGGGACAGGGGGGGGTAGCAATCAGCCCCAGCATTTT
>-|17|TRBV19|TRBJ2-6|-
CASSLPTQGSGANVLTF
TGTGCCAGTAGTCTTCCGACACAGGGCTCTGGGGCCAACGTCCTGACTTTC
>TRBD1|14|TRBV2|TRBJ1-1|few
CASSDRTGRTEAFF
TGTGCCAGCAGTGATAGGACAGGGAGGACTGAAGCTTTCTTT
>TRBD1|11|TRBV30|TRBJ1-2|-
CAWRQGDGYTF
TGTGCCTGGAGACAGGGGGATGGCTACACCTTC
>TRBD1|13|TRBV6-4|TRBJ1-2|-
CASSRTGSYGYTF
TGTGCCAGCAGTAGGACAGGGAGCTATGGCTACACCTTC
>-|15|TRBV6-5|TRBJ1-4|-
CASSYAADSIEKLFF
TGTGCCAGCAGTTATGCTGCGGACAGCATTGAAAAACTGTTTTTT
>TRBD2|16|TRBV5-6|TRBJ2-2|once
CASSFWRGVNTGELFF
TGTGCCAGCAGCTTTTGGCGGGGGGTGAACACCGGGGAGCTGTTTTTT
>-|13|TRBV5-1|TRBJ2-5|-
CASSLSVKETQYF
TGCGCCAGCAGCTTGAGCGTAAAAGAGACCCAGTACTTC
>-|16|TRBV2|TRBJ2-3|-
CASSEGPGPHADTQYF
TGTGCCAGCAGTGAGGGTCCGGGACCACACGCAGATACGCAGTATTTT
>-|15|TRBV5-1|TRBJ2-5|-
CASSPTTRNQETQYF
TGCGCCAGCAGCCCCACGACTCGGAACCAAGAGACCCAGTACTTC
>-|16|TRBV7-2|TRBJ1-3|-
CASSSVGTNSGNTIYF
TGTGCCAGCAGCTCCGTGGGGACTAACTCTGGAAACACCATATATTTT
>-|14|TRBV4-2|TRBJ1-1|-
CASSQDPRNTEAFF
TGTGCCAGCAGCCAAGACCCCAGGAACACTGAAGCTTTCTTT
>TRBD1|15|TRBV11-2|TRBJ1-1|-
CASSFKDRGGTEAFF
TGTGCCAGCAGCTTCAAGGACAGGGGTGGCACTGAAGCTTTCTTT
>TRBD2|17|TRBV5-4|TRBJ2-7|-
CASSRTSGPGGLHEQYF
TGTGCCAGCAGCCGGACTAGCGGGCCTGGAGGGCTCCACGAGCAGTACTTC
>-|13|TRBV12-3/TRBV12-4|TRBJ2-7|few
CASSIGISYEQYF
TGTGCCAGCTCCATTGGGATTTCCTACGAGCAGTACTTC
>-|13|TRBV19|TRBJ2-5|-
CASSKNDGETQYF
TGTGCCAGTAGTAAAAATGATGGGGAGACCCAGTACTTC
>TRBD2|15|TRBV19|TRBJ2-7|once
CASSWASGGIHEQYF
TGTGCCAGTAGTTGGGCTAGCGGGGGGATCCACGAGCAGTACTTC
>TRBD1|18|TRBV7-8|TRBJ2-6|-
CASSYRDRVFAGANVLTF
TGTGCCAGCAGCTACCGGGACAGGGTATTCGCTGGGGCCAACGTCCTGACTTTC
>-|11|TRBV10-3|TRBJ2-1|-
CAIRQYNEQFF
TGTGCCATCAGACAGTACAATGAGCAGTTCTTC
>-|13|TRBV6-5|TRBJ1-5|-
CASSERWGQPQHF
TGTGCCAGCAGCGAGCGATGGGGCCAGCCCCAGCATTTT
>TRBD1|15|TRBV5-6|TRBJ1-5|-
CASSLGQGSNQPQHF
TGTGCCAGCAGCTTGGGACAGGGGAGCAATCAGCCCCAGCATTTT